Listed below are T cell receptor beta chains from one sample, sequenced in a study of blood T cell repertoires in COVID-19. Sequencing used immunoSEQ multiplex PCR; TCRdb keeps in-frame clones, though not all of them. This sample carries 150,000 or so clones, about 91% of them seen once, and the ten largest clones take under 13%. Sequencing input: peripheral blood. These receptors were collected from a man aged 45-65 years with acute or convalescent COVID-19. Both conserved end residues are part of each CDR3. A D gene is named only where the DNA matches it firmly. Clone size is not always given. Where it is, it says once, few, many or a class for expanded clones.

d_gene | j_gene | v_gene | abundance | CDR3aa | CDR3nt
. | TRBJ1-1 | TRBV12-3/TRBV12-4 | . | CASSVDRNTEAFF | TGTGCCAGCAGTGTCGACAGGAACACTGAAGCTTTCTTT
. | TRBJ2-7 | TRBV7-9 | . | CASSLGSFSYEQYF | TGTGCCAGCAGCTTAGGTTCCTTCTCCTACGAGCAGTACTTC
TRBD2 | TRBJ2-5 | TRBV7-7 | . | CASSSWTSGRRQETQYF | TGTGCTAGCAGCTCTTGGACTAGCGGGAGGAGGCAAGAGACCCAGTACTTC
. | TRBJ1-1 | TRBV5-1 | . | CASSVQGMNTEAFF | TGCGCCAGCAGCGTACAGGGAATGAACACTGAAGCTTTCTTT
. | TRBJ2-7 | TRBV11-2 | . | CASSLVQGYEQYF | TGTGCCAGCAGCTTGGTACAGGGCTACGAGCAGTACTTC
. | TRBJ2-7 | TRBV6-5 | . | CASSYSPTEASYEQYF | TGTGCCAGCAGTTACTCGCCGACGGAGGCATCCTACGAGCAGTACTTC
. | TRBJ1-1 | TRBV7-3 | . | CASSRTLDRMNTEAFF | TGTGCCAGCAGCCGGACCCTCGACAGGATGAACACTGAAGCTTTCTTT
. | TRBJ1-5 | TRBV28 | . | CASSLFGGSQPQHF | TGTGCCAGCAGTTTATTCGGGGGGAGCCAGCCCCAGCATTTT
. | TRBJ1-2 | TRBV27 | . | CASSSRDKSGYTF | TGTGCCAGCAGTTCCAGGGATAAGTCGGGCTACACCTTC
. | TRBJ2-3 | TRBV5-4 | once | CASSLQEADTQYF | TGTGCCAGCAGCTTGCAGGAAGCAGATACGCAGTATTTT
. | TRBJ1-3 | TRBV9 | . | CASSSRTFPGNTIYF | TGTGCCAGCAGCTCCCGGACTTTCCCCGGAAACACCATATATTTT
. | TRBJ1-4 | TRBV28 | . | CASTYLNEKLFF | TGTGCCAGCACCTACCTTAATGAAAAACTGTTTTTT
. | TRBJ2-3 | TRBV7-2 | . | CASRGRLGGPDTQYF | TGTGCCAGCAGGGGGAGGTTAGGGGGCCCAGATACGCAGTATTTT
TRBD1 | TRBJ1-1 | TRBV27 | . | CASSLSRTGWTEAFF | TGTGCCAGCAGTTTATCCCGGACAGGGTGGACTGAAGCTTTCTTT
. | TRBJ1-1 | TRBV18 | . | CASSPHQLQGNTEAFF | TGTGCCAGCTCACCCCACCAATTACAGGGGAACACTGAAGCTTTCTTT
TRBD1 | TRBJ1-5 | TRBV7-2 | few | CASSPDRGNQPQHF | TGTGCCAGCAGCCCCGACAGGGGAAATCAGCCCCAGCATTTT
. | TRBJ1-5 | TRBV5-6 | once | CASSSGHVGQPQHF | TGTGCCAGCAGCTCGGGACATGTGGGTCAGCCCCAGCATTTT
. | TRBJ2-6 | TRBV19 | . | CASSPTGFPGANVLTF | TGTGCCAGTAGCCCCACAGGGTTCCCTGGGGCCAACGTCCTGACTTTC
. | TRBJ2-5 | TRBV3-1/TRBV3-2 | . | CASSLAKETQYF | TGTGCCAGCAGCCTAGCCAAAGAGACCCAGTACTTC
TRBD1 | TRBJ1-2 | TRBV2 | . | CASSRTGDYGYTF | TGTGCCAGCAGTCGGACAGGAGACTATGGCTACACCTTC
. | TRBJ1-2 | TRBV19 | . | CASKDTGFRYGYTF | TGTGCCAGTAAGGATACGGGGTTTCGCTATGGCTACACCTTC
. | TRBJ2-3 | TRBV19 | . | CASSTWGGTDTQYF | TGTGCCAGTAGTACCTGGGGGGGCACAGATACGCAGTATTTT
. | TRBJ2-7 | TRBV28 | once | CASSSPRSGRQYF | TGTGCCAGCAGTTCCCCACGGTCAGGTAGGCAGTACTTC
TRBD1 | TRBJ1-5 | TRBV27 | . | CASSRDRGRQPQHF | TGTGCCAGCAGTCGGGACAGGGGTAGGCAGCCCCAGCATTTT
. | TRBJ2-7 | TRBV11-2 | . | CASSSTHTMTYEQYF | TGTGCCAGCAGCTCGACTCATACTATGACCTACGAGCAGTACTTC
TRBD1 | TRBJ2-1 | TRBV11-3 | . | CASSRGQGAGLGNEQFF | TGTGCCAGCAGCCGCGGACAGGGGGCTGGCCTGGGGAATGAGCAGTTCTTC
. | TRBJ2-1 | TRBV19 | . | CASRIDGSLYNEQFF | TGTGCCAGCAGAATCGATGGGAGTCTCTACAATGAGCAGTTCTTC